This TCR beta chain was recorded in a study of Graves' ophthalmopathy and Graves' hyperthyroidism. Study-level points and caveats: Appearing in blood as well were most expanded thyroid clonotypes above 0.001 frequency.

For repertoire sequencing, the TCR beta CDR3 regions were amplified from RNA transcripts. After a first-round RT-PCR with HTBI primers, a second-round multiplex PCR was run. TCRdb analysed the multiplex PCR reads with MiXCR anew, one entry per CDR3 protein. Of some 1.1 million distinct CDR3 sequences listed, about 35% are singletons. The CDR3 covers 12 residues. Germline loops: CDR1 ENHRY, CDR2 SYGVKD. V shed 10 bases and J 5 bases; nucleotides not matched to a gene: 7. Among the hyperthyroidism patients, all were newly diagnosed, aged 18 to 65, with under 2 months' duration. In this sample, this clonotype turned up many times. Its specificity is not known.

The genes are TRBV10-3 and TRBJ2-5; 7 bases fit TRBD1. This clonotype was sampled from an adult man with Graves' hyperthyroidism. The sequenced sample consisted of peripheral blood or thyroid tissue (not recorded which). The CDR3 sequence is CATGQVQETQYF. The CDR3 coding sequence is TGTGCCACCGGACAGGTCCAGGAGACCCAGTACTTC.